This is a list of T cell receptor beta chains from one sample in a study of T cell responses to AZD1222 COVID-19 vaccine. Assay used: immunoSEQ multiplex PCR; TCRdb lists only in-frame clones, some missing. The data show about 120,000 clones, about nine tenths seen once. The specimen comprised peripheral blood, sampled 28 days after the second AZD1222 dose. The receptors here all came from an adult who received the AZD1222 COVID-19 vaccine. The CDR3 runs from the conserved cysteine through the conserved F or W. A D gene is named only where the DNA matches it firmly. Clone sizes are given selectively: once, few, many, or a class where the clone is expanded.

D	V	size	J	DNA	CDR3
TRBD2	TRBV27	.	TRBJ2-7	TGTGCCAGCAGATCCGCTAGCGGGGCCTCCTACGAGCAGTACTTC	CASRSASGASYEQYF
.	TRBV3-1/TRBV3-2	.	TRBJ2-7	TGTGCCAGCAGTCGGACAGACTACGAGCAGTACTTC	CASSRTDYEQYF
.	TRBV7-9	.	TRBJ2-5	TGTGCCAGCAGCTTAGGGGCTAGCCAAGAGACCCAGTACTTC	CASSLGASQETQYF
.	TRBV7-9	.	TRBJ1-2	TGTGCCAGCAGCTCAGACTCCGGACAGCAGGGTGGCTACACCTTC	CASSSDSGQQGGYTF
.	TRBV19	.	TRBJ1-5	TGTGCCAGTAGTATCGAACCTGACAGGTCTCAGCCCCAGCATTTT	CASSIEPDRSQPQHF
TRBD1	TRBV2	.	TRBJ1-3	TGTGCCAGCAGCGCCCAGGGGGCGCTTGCTGGAAACACCATATATTTT	CASSAQGALAGNTIYF
.	TRBV24-1	.	TRBJ1-5	TGTGCCACCGGGGACGGGCAAAATCAGCCCCAGCATTTT	CATGDGQNQPQHF
TRBD1	TRBV6-5	once	TRBJ2-6	TGTGCCATCGGACAGGTATCCTCTGGGGCCAACGTCCTGACTTTC	CAIGQVSSGANVLTF
.	TRBV18	once	TRBJ2-7	TGTGCCAGCTCACCAAAATACGAGCAGTACTTC	CASSPKYEQYF
TRBD1	TRBV2	.	TRBJ2-5	TGTGCCAGTGATCGACAGGGAGAGACCCAGTACTTC	CASDRQGETQYF
TRBD1	TRBV6-1	.	TRBJ2-1	TGTGCCAGCAGTGAAAGGGTCGGGACAGGGGTATACAATGAGCAGTTCTTC	CASSERVGTGVYNEQFF
.	TRBV7-9	.	TRBJ1-6	TGTGCCAGCAGCCCCGACGCGGGTAGGGGTTCACCCCTCCACTTT	CASSPDAGRGSPLHF
.	TRBV11-1	.	TRBJ2-1	TGTGCCAGCAGCGAGGACAGAACTGAGCAGTTCTTC	CASSEDRTEQFF
.	TRBV7-9	.	TRBJ1-2	TGTGCCAGCAGCCTAACGAACTATGGCTACACCTTC	CASSLTNYGYTF
.	TRBV7-8	once	TRBJ2-3	TGTGCCAGCAGCCTCCGACAGGTCCTTAGCACAGATACGCAGTATTTT	CASSLRQVLSTDTQYF
.	TRBV4-3	.	TRBJ1-6	TGCGCCAGCAGCCAAGATCGGGAGCGGTTAGCTTCACCCCTCCACTTT	CASSQDRERLASPLHF
.	TRBV18	.	TRBJ1-1	TGTGCCAGCTCACCACCGTCGGGGGGAACTAGGGAAGCTTTCTTT	CASSPPSGGTREAFF
TRBD1	TRBV11-1	.	TRBJ2-7	TGTGCCAGCAGCCAACAGGGGTACTACGAGCAGTACTTC	CASSQQGYYEQYF
TRBD2	TRBV6-2/TRBV6-3	.	TRBJ2-1	TGTGCCAGCAGCTCTCCGGGACTACCTTACAATGAGCAGTTCTTC	CASSSPGLPYNEQFF
TRBD1	TRBV29-1	once	TRBJ2-7	TGCAGCGTTAACGGACAGGGCCCCTACGAGCAGTACTTC	CSVNGQGPYEQYF
.	TRBV12-2	.	TRBJ1-1	TGTGCAAGTCGCTGGGGAGGGGGCCCCTCCGAGCCTCGGCTTAACACTGAAGCTTTCTTT	CASRWGGGPSEPRLNTEAFF
.	TRBV19	.	TRBJ2-7	TGTGCCAGTAGTATAGTCACAGATTCCTACGAGCAGTACTTC	CASSIVTDSYEQYF
.	TRBV6-5	.	TRBJ1-1	TGTGCCAGCAAAGAGTTGGCTGAAGCTTTCTTT	CASKELAEAFF
TRBD1	TRBV19	.	TRBJ2-2	TGTGCCAGTAGTTCCGGGACAGGGGGACCTACCGGGGAGCTGTTTTTT	CASSSGTGGPTGELFF
.	TRBV2	.	TRBJ2-7	TGTGCCAGCAGTCGTCCGGACGGGTCAGTTGAGCAGTACTTC	CASSRPDGSVEQYF
TRBD1	TRBV18	.	TRBJ2-2	TGTGCCAGCTCTCTTGGACAGGGAAACACCGGGGAGCTGTTTTTT	CASSLGQGNTGELFF
.	TRBV11-2	.	TRBJ1-1	TGTGCCAGCAGCTTAGAAATAACATGGTCTGAAGCTTTCTTT	CASSLEITWSEAFF
.	TRBV3-1/TRBV3-2	.	TRBJ1-1	TGTGCCAGCAGCCAATACAGGAACACTGAAGCTTTCTTT	CASSQYRNTEAFF
.	TRBV10-3	.	TRBJ2-7	TGTGCCATCGCCGCCACCCAGGGTTACGAGCAGTACTTC	CAIAATQGYEQYF
.	TRBV7-2	.	TRBJ2-5	TGTGCCAGCAGCGCCTCAGAGACCCAGTACTTC	CASSASETQYF
.	TRBV19	.	TRBJ2-5	TGTGCCAGTAGTGCGTTCAGGGACGGTGGGGAGGAGACCCAGTACTTC	CASSAFRDGGEETQYF
.	TRBV6-1	.	TRBJ1-2	TGTGCCAGCAGTGAAGCTCGGGGTTCCTATGGCTACACCTTC	CASSEARGSYGYTF
.	TRBV6-2/TRBV6-3	.	TRBJ2-1	TGTGCCAGCAGTTACTCCCGGACAGTCCCCTCCTACAATGAGCAGTTCTTC	CASSYSRTVPSYNEQFF
TRBD2	TRBV4-1	once	TRBJ2-5	TGCGCCAGCAGCCCCTCACTAGCGGGGGGAAAAGAGACCCAGTACTTC	CASSPSLAGGKETQYF
.	TRBV4-2	.	TRBJ2-7	TGTGCCAGCAGTCTAGACAGTTGGAGCTCCTACGAGCAGTACTTC	CASSLDSWSSYEQYF
.	TRBV3-1/TRBV3-2	.	TRBJ2-1	TGTGCCAGCAGCCAAGAGGGGGGACTCCTCTTC	CASSQEGGLLF
.	TRBV16	.	TRBJ2-1	TGTGCCAGCAGCCAATCTCAGGGTGGCCCGTTCTTC	CASSQSQGGPFF
.	TRBV11-3	.	TRBJ1-1	TGTGCCAGCAGCTTAGACCCAGCCACTGAAGCTTTCTTT	CASSLDPATEAFF
.	TRBV19	.	TRBJ2-2	TGTGCCAGTAGTATAGATCGAGGGGACACCGGGGAGCTGTTTTTT	CASSIDRGDTGELFF
TRBD1	TRBV2	.	TRBJ1-5	TGTGCCAGCAACGCCGGGACAGACAATCAGCCCCAGCATTTT	CASNAGTDNQPQHF
TRBD1	TRBV27	once	TRBJ2-4	TGTGCCACCAGACCCACAGGGGGTTTTGCCAAAAACATTCAGTACTTC	CATRPTGGFAKNIQYF
.	TRBV5-1	.	TRBJ2-6	TGCGCCAGCACGACAGGATTCTCTGGGGCCAACGTCCTGACTTTC	CASTTGFSGANVLTF
.	TRBV19	.	TRBJ1-5	TGTGCCAGCAAGCCGGGATTCAATCAGCCCCAGCATTTT	CASKPGFNQPQHF
TRBD1	TRBV6-6	.	TRBJ2-6	TGTGCCAGCAGCCGACGGACAGGGGGCAGGTCTGGGGCCAACGTCCTGACTTTC	CASSRRTGGRSGANVLTF
.	TRBV7-9	.	TRBJ1-2	TGTGCCAGCAGCTTAGCGGTGACAGCCTATGGCTACACCTTC	CASSLAVTAYGYTF
TRBD1	TRBV28	.	TRBJ2-1	TGTGCCAGCAACGGGATAGACAGGGTCGTACAATTGGAGCAGTTCTTC	CASNGIDRVVQLEQFF